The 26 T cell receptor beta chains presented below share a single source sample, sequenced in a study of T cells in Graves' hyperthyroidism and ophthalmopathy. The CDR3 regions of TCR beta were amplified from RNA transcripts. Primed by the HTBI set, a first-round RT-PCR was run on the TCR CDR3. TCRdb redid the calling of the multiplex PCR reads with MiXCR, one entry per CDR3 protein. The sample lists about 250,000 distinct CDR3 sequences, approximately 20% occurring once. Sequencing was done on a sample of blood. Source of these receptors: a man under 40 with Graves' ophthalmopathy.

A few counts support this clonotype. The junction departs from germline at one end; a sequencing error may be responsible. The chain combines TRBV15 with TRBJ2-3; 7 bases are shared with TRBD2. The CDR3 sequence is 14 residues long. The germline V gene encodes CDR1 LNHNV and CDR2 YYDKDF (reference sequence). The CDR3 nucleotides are TGTGCCACCAGCGGAGAGCGGGATACAGATACGCAGTATTTT. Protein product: CATSGERDTDTQYF.

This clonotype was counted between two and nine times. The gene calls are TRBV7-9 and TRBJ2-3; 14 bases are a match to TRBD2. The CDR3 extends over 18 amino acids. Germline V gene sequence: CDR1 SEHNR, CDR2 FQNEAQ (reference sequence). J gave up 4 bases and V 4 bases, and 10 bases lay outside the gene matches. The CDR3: CASSWGTSGRGLADTQYF. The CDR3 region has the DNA TGTGCCAGCAGCTGGGGGACTAGCGGGAGAGGTCTGGCAGATACGCAGTATTTT. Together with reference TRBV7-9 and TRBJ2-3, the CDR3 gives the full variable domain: DTGVSQNPRHKITKRGQNVTFRCDPISEHNRLYWYRQTLGQGPEFLTYFQNEAQLEKSRLLSDRFSAERPKGSFSTLEIQRTEQGDSAMYLCASSWGTSGRGLADTQYFGPGTRLTVL.

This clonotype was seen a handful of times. The CDR3 nucleotides read TGTGCCACCAGTGTCCTGGGGGGCGAAACAGATACGCAGTATTTT. It translates to CATSVLGGETDTQYF. The V and J genes are TRBV24-1 and TRBJ2-3; D could derive from TRBD1 or TRBD2 (6 bases each). The germline CDR1 and CDR2 sequences are KGHDR and SFDVKD. CDR3 length: 15 residues. Trimming cost V 5 bases and J 3 bases, with 14 bases left between them.

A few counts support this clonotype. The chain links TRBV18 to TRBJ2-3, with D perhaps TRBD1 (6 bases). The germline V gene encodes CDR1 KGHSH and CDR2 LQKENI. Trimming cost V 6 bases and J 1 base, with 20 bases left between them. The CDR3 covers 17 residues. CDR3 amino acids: CASSRLPGARGTDTQYF. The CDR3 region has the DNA TGTGCCAGCTCCAGGCTCCCAGGGGCGAGAGGCACAGATACGCAGTATTTT.

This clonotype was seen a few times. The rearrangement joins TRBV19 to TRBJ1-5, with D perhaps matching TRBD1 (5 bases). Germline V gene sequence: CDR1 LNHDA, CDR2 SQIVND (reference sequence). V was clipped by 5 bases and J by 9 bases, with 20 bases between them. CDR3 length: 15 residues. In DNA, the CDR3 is TGTGCCAGTAGTGGACCGGGAGGCAGGGAGCGGCCCCAGCATTTT. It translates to CASSGPGGRERPQHF.

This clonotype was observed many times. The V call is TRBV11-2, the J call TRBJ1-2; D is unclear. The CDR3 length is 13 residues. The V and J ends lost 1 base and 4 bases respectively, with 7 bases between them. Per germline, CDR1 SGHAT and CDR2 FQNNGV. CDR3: CASSLGLTYGYTF. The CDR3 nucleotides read TGTGCCAGCAGCTTAGGGCTGACCTATGGCTACACCTTC.

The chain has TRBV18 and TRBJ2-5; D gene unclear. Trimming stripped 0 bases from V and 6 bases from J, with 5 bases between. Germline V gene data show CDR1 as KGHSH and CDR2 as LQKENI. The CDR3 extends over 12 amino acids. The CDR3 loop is CASSPPGKTQYF. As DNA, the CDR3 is TGTGCCAGCTCACCACCGGGAAAGACCCAGTACTTC.

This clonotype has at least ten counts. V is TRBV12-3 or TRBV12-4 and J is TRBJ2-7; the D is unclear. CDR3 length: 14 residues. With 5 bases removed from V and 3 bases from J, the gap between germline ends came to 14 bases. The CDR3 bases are TGTGCCAGCAGTCCCGGGTGGGGTAACTACGAGCAGTACTTC. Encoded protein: CASSPGWGNYEQYF.

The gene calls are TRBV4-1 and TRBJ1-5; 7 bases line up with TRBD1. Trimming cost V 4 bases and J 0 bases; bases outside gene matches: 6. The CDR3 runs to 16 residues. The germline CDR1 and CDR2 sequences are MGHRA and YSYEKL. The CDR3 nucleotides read TGCGCCAGCAGCCGCCAGACAGGGTATAGCAATCAGCCCCAGCATTTT. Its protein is CASSRQTGYSNQPQHF.

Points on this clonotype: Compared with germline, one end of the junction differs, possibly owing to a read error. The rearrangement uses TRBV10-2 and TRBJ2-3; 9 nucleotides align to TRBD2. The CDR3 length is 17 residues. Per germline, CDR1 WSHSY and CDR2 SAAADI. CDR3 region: CTSRGGAGTSRTDTQYF. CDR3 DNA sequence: TGCACCAGCAGGGGTGGGGCCGGGACTAGCCGCACAGATACGCAGTATTTT.

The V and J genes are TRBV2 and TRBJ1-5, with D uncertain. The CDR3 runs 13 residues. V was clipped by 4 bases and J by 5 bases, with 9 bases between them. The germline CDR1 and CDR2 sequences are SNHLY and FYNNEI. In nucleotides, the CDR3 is TGTGCCAGCAGTGTGGCCAGCTATCAGCCCCAGCATTTT. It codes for CASSVASYQPQHF. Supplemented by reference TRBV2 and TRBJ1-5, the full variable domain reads EPEVTQTPSHQVTQMGQEVILRCVPISNHLYFYWYRQILGQKVEFLVSFYNNEISEKSEIFDDQFSVERPDGSNFTLKIRSTKLEDSAMYFCASSVASYQPQHFGDGTRLSIL.

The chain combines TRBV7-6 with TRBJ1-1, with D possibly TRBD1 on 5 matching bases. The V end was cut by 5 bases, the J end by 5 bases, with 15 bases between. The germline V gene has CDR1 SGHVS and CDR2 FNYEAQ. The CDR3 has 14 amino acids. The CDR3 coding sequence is TGTGCCAGCAGCCCGGGACTGGTACGGACTGAAGCTTTCTTT. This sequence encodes CASSPGLVRTEAFF.

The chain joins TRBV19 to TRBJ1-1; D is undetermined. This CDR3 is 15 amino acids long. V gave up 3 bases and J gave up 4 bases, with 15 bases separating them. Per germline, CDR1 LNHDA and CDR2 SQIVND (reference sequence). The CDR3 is CASSIWFLRPTEAFF. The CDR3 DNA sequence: TGTGCCAGTAGTATCTGGTTTTTACGACCCACTGAAGCTTTCTTT.

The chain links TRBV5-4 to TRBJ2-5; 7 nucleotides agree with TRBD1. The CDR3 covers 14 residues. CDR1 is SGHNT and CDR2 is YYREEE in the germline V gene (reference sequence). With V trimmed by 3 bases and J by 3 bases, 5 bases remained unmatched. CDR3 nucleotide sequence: TGTGCCAGCAGCTCGACAGGGCTCGAAGAGACCCAGTACTTC. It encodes CASSSTGLEETQYF.

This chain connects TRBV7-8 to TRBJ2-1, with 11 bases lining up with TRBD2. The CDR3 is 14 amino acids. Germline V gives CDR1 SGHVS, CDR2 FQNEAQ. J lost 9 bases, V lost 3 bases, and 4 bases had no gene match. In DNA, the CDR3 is TGTGCCAGCAGCTTGGATAGCGGGAGGGGTGAGCAGTTCTTC. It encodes CASSLDSGRGEQFF.

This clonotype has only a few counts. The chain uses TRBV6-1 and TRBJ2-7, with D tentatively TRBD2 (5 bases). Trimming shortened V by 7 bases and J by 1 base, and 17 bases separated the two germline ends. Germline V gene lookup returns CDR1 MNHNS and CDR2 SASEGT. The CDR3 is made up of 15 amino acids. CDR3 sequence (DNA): TGTGCCAGCACCAATCGGGAAGCGGCATCCTACGAGCAGTACTTC. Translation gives CASTNREAASYEQYF.

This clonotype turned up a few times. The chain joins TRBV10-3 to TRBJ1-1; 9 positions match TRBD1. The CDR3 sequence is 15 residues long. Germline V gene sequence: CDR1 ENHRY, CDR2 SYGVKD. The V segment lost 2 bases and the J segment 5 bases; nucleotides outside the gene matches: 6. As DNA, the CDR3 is TGTGCCATCAGTGAGAGGACAGGGGCGGAGACTGAAGCTTTCTTT. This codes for CAISERTGAETEAFF.

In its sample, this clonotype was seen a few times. CDR3 in amino acids: CASSPGGLGELFF. CDR3 nucleotide sequence: TGTGCCAGCAGCCCCGGGGGCCTCGGGGAGCTGTTTTTT. The V call is TRBV12-3 or TRBV12-4, the J call TRBJ2-2, with D perhaps TRBD1 or TRBD2 (6 bases each). The CDR3 loop spans 13 amino acids. V was clipped by 6 bases and J by 7 bases, with 12 bases between them.

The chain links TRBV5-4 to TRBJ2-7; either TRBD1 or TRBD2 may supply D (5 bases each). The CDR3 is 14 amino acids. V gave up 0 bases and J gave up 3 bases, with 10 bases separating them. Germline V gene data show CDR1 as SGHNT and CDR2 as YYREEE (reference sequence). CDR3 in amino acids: CASSLAPGSYEQYF. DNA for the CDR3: TGTGCCAGCAGCTTGGCACCAGGGAGCTACGAGCAGTACTTC.

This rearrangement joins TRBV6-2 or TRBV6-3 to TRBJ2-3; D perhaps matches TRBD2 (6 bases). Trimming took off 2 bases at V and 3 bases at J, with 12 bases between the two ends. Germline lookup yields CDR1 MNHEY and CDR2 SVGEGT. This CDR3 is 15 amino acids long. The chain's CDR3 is CASSYVGRATDTQYF. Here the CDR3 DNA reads TGTGCCAGCAGTTACGTCGGGAGAGCGACAGATACGCAGTATTTT.

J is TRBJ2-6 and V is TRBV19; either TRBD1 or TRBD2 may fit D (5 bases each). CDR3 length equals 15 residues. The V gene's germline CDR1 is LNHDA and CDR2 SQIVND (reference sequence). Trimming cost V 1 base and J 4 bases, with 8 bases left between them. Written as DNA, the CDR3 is TGTGCCAGTAGTATAGTGGGGACCGGGGCCAACGTCCTGACTTTC. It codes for CASSIVGTGANVLTF.

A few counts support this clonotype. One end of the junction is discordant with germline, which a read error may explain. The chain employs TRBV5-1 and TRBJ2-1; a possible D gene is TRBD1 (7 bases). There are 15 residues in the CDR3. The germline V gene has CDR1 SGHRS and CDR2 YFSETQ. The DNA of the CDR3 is TGTGCCAGCAGCTTGGTGGCAGGGGGGCTTGGTGAGCAGTTCTTC. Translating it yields CASSLVAGGLGEQFF.

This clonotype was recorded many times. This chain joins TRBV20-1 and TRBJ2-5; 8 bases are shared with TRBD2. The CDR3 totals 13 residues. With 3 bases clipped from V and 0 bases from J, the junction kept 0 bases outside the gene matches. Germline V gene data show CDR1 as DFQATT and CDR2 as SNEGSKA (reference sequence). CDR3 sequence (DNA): TGCAGTGCTAGCGGGAGGGACCAAGAGACCCAGTACTTC. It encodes CSASGRDQETQYF.

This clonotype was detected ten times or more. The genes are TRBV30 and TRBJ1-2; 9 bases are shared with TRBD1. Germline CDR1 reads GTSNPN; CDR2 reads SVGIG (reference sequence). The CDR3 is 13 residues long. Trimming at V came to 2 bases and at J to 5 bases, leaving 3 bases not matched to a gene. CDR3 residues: CAWSHDRGYGYTF. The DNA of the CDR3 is TGTGCCTGGAGTCACGACAGGGGGTATGGCTACACCTTC.

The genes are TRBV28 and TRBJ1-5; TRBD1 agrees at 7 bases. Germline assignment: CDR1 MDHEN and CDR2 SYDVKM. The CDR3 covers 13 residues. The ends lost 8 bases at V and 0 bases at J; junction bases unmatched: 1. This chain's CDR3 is CASGTDSNQPQHF. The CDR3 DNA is TGTGCCAGCGGGACAGATAGCAATCAGCCCCAGCATTTT.

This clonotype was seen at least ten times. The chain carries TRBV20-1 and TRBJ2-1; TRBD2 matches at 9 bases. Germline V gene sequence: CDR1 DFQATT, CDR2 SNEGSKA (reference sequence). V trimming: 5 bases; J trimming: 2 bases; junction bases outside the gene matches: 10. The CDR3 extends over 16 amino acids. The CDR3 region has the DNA TGCAGTGCTCTCCCGGGACTAGCAGCGACCTACAATGAGCAGTTCTTC. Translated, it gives CSALPGLAATYNEQFF.